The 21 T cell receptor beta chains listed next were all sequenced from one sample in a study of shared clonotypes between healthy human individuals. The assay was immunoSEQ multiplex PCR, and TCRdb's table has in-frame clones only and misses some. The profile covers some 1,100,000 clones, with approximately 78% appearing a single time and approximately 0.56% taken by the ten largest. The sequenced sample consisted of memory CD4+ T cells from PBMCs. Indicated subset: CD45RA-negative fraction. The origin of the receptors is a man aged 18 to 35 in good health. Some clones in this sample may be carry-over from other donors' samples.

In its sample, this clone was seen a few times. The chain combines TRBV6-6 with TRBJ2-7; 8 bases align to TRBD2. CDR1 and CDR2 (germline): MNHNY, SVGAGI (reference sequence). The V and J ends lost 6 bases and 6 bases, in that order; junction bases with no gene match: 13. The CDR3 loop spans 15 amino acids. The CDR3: CASRPQTGGLPEQYF. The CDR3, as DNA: TGTGCCAGCAGACCACAGACGGGAGGGCTCCCCGAGCAGTACTTC.

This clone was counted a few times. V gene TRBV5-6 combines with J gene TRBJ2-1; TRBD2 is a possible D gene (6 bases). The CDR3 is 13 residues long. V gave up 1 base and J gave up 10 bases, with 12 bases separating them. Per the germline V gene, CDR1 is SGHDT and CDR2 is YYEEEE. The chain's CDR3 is CASSLWVGGEQFF. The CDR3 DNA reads TGTGCCAGCAGCTTGTGGGTGGGAGGCGAGCAGTTCTTC.

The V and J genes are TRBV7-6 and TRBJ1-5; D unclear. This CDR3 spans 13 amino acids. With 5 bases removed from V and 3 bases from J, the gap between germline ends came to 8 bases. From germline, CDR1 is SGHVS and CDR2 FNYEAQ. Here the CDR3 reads CASSPDYNQPQHF. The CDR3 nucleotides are TGTGCCAGCAGCCCGGACTACAATCAGCCCCAGCATTTT. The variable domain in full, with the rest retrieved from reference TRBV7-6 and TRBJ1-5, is GAGVSQSPRYKVTKRGQDVALRCDPISGHVSLYWYRQALGQGPEFLTYFNYEAQQDKSGLPNDRFSAERPEGSISTLTIQRTEQRDSAMYRCASSPDYNQPQHFGDGTRLSIL.

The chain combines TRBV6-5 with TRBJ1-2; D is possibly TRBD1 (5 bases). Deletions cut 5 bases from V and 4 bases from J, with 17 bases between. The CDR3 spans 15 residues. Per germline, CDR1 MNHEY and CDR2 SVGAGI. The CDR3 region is CASSNHRGLIYGYTF. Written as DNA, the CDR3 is TGTGCCAGCAGTAACCACCGGGGCCTGATCTATGGCTACACCTTC.

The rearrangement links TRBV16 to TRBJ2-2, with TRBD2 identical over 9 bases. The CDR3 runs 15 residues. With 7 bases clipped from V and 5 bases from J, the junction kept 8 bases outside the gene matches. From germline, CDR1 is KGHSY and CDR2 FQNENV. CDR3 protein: CASTSYSGRTGELFF. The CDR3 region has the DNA TGTGCCAGCACCTCCTATAGCGGGAGAACCGGGGAGCTGTTTTTT. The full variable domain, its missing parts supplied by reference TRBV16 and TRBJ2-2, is GEEVAQTPKHLVRGEGQKAKLYCAPIKGHSYVFWYQQVLKNEFKFLISFQNENVFDETGMPKERFSAKCLPNSPCSLEIQATKLEDSAVYFCASTSYSGRTGELFFGEGSRLTVL.

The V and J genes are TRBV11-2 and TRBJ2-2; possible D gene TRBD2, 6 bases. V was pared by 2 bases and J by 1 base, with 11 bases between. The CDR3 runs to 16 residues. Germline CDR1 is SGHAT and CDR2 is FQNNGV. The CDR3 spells CASSLLVGRNTGELFF. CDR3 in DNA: TGTGCCAGCAGCTTACTTGTCGGGAGGAACACCGGGGAGCTGTTTTTT.

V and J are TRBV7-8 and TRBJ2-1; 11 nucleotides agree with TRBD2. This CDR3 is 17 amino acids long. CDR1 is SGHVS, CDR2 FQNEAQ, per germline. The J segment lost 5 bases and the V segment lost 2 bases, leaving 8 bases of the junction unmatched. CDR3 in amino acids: CASSLTRTSGRHNEQFF. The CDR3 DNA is TGTGCCAGCAGCTTAACCCGGACTAGCGGGCGCCACAATGAGCAGTTCTTC.

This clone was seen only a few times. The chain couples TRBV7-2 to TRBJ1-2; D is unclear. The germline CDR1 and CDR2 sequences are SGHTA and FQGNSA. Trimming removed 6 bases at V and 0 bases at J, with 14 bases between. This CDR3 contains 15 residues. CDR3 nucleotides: TGTGCCAGCAGACAGACACCCACAACTAACTATGGCTACACCTTC. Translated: CASRQTPTTNYGYTF.

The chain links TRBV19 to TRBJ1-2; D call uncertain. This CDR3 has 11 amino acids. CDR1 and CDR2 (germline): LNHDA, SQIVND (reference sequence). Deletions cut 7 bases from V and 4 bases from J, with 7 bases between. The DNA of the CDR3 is TGTGCCAGTACAGAAGGCTATGGCTACACCTTC. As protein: CASTEGYGYTF.

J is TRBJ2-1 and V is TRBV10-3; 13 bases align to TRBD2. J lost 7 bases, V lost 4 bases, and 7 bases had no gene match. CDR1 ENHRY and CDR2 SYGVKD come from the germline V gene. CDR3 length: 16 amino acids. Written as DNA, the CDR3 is TGTGCCATCAGTGCGGGACTAGCGGGGTCTTGGAATGAGCAGTTCTTC. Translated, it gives CAISAGLAGSWNEQFF.

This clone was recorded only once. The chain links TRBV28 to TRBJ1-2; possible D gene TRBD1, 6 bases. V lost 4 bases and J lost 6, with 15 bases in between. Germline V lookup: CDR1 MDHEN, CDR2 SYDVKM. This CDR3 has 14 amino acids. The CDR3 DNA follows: TGTGCCAGCAGTTGGGCAGGGGTTACTCATGGCTACACCTTC. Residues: CASSWAGVTHGYTF.

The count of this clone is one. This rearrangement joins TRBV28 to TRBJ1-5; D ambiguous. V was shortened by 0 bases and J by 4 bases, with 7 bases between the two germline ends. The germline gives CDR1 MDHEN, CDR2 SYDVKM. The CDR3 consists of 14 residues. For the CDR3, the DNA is TGTGCCAGCAGTTTATGGGACGTTAATCAGCCCCAGCATTTT. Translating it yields CASSLWDVNQPQHF.

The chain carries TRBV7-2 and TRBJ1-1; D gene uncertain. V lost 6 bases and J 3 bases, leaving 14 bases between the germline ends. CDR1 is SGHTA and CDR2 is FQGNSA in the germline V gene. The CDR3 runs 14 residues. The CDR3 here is CASRLLEGYTEAFF. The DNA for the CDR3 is TGTGCCAGCAGATTGCTAGAAGGGTACACTGAAGCTTTCTTT.

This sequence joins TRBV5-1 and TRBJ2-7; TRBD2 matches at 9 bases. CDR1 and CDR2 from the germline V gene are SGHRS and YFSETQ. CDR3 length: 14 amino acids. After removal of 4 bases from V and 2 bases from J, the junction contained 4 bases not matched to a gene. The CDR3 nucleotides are TGCGCCAGCAGCCCTAGCGGGGAGACCTACGAGCAGTACTTC. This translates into CASSPSGETYEQYF. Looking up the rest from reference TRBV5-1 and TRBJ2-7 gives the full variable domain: KAGVTQTPRYLIKTRGQQVTLSCSPISGHRSVSWYQQTPGQGLQFLFEYFSETQRNKGNFPGRFSGRQFSNSRSEMNVSTLELGDSALYLCASSPSGETYEQYFGPGTRLTVT.

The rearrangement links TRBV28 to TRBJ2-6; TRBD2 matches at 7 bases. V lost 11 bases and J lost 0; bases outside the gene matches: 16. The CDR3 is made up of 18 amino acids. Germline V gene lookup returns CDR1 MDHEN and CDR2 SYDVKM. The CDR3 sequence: CAGGGRVALTSGANVLTF. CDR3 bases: TGTGCCGGGGGAGGGAGGGTAGCCCTAACCTCTGGGGCCAACGTCCTGACTTTC.

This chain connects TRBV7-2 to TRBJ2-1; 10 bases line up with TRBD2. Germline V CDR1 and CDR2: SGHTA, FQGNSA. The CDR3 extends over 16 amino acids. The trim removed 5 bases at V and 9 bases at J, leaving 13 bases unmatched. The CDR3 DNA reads TGTGCCAGCAGCCCAAGAGGCCTAGCGGGAGCGGGTGAGCAGTTCTTC. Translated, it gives CASSPRGLAGAGEQFF.

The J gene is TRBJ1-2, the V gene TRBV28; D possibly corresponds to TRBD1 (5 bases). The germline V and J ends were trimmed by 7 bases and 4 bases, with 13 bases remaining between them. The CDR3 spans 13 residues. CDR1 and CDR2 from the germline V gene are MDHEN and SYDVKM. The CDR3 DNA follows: TGTGCCAGCACCTCGGGACGGAGCTATGGCTACACCTTC. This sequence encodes CASTSGRSYGYTF.

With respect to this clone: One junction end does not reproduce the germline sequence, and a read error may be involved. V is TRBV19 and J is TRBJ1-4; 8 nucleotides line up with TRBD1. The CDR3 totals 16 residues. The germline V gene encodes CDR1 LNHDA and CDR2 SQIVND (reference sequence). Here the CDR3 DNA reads TGTGCCAGTAGTGTCGGGACAGGCGGCACTAGTGAAAAACTGTTTTTT. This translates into CASSVGTGGTSEKLFF.

The CDR3: CTSPRTESSYEQYF. The CDR3 coding sequence is TGCACCAGCCCACGGACAGAATCCTCCTACGAGCAGTACTTC. The V call is TRBV1, the J call TRBJ2-7; the table gives TRBD1 as D, unverified against the DNA. TRBV1 is recorded as a pseudogene. The CDR3 runs to 14 residues.

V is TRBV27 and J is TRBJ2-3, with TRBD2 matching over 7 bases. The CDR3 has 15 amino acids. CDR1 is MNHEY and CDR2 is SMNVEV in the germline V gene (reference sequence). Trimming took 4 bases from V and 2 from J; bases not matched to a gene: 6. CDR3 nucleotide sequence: TGTGCCAGCAGTTCTTCCAGCGGGGCCACAGATACGCAGTATTTT. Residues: CASSSSSGATDTQYF.

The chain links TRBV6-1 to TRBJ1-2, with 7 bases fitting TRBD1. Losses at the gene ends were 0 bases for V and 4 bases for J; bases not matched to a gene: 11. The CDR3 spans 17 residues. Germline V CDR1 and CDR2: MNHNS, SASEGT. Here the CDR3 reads CASSEALISDRAYGYTF. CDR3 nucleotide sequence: TGTGCCAGCAGTGAAGCGCTCATATCAGACAGGGCCTATGGCTACACCTTC.